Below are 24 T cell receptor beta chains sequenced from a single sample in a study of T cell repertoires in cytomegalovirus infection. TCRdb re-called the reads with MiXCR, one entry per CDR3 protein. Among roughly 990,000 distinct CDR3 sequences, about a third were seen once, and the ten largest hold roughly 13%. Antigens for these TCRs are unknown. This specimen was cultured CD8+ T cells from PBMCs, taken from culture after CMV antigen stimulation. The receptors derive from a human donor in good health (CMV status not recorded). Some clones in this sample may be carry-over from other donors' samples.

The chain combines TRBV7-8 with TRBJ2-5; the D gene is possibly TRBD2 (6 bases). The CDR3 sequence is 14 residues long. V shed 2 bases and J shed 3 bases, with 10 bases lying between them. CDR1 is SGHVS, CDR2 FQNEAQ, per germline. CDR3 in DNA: TGTGCCAGCAGCTTAAGGACTATTGAAGAGACCCAGTACTTC. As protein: CASSLRTIEETQYF.

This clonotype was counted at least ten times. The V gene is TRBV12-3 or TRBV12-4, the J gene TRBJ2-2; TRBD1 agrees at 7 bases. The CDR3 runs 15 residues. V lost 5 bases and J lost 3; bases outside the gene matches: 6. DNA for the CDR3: TGTGCCAGCAGTGTCGGGACAGCCCACACCGGGGAGCTGTTTTTT. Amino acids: CASSVGTAHTGELFF.

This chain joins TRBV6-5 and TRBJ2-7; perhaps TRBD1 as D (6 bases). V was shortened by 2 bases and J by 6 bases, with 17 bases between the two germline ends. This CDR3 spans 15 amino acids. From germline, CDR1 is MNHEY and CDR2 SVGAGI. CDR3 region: CASSYGPGELSEQYF. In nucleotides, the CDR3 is TGTGCCAGCAGTTACGGTCCAGGGGAGCTCAGCGAGCAGTACTTC.

The DNA of the CDR3 is TGCGCCAGCAGCCTATTACGGGGCGAGACCCAGTACTTC. This encodes CASSLLRGETQYF. The chain carries TRBV4-1 and TRBJ2-5; the D call may be TRBD1 or TRBD2 (5 bases each). Germline CDR1 reads MGHRA; CDR2 reads YSYEKL. This CDR3 comprises 13 residues. The germline V and J ends were trimmed by 4 bases and 5 bases, with 11 bases remaining between them.

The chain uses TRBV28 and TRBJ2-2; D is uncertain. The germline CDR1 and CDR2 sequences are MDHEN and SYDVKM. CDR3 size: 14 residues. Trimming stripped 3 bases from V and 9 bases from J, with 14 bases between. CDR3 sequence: CASSFADTSRELFF. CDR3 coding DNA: TGTGCCAGCAGTTTTGCGGATACAAGTCGGGAGCTGTTTTTT.

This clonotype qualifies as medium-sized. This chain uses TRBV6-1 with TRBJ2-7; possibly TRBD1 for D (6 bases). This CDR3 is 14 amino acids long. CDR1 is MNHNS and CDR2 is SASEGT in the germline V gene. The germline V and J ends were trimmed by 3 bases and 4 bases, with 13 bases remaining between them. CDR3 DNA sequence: TGTGCCAGCAGTGATGCACAGGGACATTACGAGCAGTACGTC. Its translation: CASSDAQGHYEQYV.

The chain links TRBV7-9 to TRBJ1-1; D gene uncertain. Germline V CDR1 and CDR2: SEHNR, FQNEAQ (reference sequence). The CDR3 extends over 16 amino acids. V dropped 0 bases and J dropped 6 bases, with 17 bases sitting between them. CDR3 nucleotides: TGTGCCAGCAGCTTAGCGGTGGATCTTCGACCCGCTGAAGCTTTCTTT. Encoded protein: CASSLAVDLRPAEAFF.

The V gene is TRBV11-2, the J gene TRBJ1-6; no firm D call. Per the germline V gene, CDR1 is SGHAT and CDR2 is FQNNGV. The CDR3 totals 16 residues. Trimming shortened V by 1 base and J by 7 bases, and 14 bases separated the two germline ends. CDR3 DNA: TGTGCCAGCAGCTTAGTCCATTTTCTACCCAATTCACCCCTCCACTTT. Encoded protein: CASSLVHFLPNSPLHF.

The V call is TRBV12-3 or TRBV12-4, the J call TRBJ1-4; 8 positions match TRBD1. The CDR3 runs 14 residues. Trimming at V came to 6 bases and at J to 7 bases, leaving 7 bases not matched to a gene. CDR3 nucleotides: TGTGCCAGCAGCACGACAGGGGCGAGTGAAAAACTGTTTTTT. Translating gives CASSTTGASEKLFF.

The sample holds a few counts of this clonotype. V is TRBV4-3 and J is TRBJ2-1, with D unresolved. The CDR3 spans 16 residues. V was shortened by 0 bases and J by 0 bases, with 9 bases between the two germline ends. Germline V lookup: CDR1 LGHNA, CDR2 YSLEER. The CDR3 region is CASSQEYPTSYNEQFF. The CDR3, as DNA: TGCGCCAGCAGCCAAGAGTACCCGACCTCCTACAATGAGCAGTTCTTC.

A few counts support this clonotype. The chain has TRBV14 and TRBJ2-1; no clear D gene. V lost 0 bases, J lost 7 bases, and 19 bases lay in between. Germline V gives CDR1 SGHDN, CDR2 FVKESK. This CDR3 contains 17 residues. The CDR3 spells CASSQDTRSRSHNEQFF. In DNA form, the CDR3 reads TGTGCCAGCAGCCAAGATACCAGGTCGCGAAGCCATAATGAGCAGTTCTTC.

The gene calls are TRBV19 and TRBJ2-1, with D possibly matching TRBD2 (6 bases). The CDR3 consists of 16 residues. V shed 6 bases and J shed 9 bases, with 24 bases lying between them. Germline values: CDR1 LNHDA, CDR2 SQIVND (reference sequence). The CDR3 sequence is CASSQPRDLVRGEQFF. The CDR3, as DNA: TGTGCCAGTAGCCAACCTAGGGACTTGGTGAGGGGTGAGCAGTTCTTC.

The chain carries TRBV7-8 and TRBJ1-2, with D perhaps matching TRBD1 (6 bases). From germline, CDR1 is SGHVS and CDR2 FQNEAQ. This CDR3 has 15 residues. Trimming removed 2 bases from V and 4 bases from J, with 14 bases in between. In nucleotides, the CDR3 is TGTGCCAGCAGCTTATACAGGGAGGATCGCTATGGCTACACCTTC. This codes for CASSLYREDRYGYTF.

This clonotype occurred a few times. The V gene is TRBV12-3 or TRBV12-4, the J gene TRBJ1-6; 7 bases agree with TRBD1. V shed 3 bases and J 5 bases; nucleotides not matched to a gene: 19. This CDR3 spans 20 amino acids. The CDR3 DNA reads TGTGCCAGCAGTTTCTGGACAGGATCAGGTATCCAAAAGGATAATTCACCCCTCCACTTT. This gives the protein CASSFWTGSGIQKDNSPLHF.

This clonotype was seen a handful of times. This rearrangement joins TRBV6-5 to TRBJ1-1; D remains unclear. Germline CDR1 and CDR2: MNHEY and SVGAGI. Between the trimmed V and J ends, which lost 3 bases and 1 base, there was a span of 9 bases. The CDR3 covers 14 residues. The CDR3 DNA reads TGTGCCAGCAGTTATCGGTCAGCGAACACTGAAGCTTTCTTT. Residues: CASSYRSANTEAFF.

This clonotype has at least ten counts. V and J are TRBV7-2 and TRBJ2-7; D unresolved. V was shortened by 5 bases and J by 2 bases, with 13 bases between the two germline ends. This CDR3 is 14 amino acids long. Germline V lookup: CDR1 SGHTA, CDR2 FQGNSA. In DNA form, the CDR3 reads TGTGCCAGCAGCCCACACGAGGCGCCCTACGAGCAGTACGTC. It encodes CASSPHEAPYEQYV.

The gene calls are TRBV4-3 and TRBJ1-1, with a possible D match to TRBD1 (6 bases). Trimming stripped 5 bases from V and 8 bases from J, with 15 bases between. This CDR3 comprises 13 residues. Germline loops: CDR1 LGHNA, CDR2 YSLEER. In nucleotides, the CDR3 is TGCGCCAGCAGCGGGACACAGGGTGCCGAAGCTTTCTTT. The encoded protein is CASSGTQGAEAFF.

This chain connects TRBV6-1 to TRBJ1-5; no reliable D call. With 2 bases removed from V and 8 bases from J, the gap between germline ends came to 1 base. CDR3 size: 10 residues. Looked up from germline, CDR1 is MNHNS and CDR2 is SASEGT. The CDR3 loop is CASSEKPQHF. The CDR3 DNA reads TGTGCCAGCAGTGAAAAGCCCCAGCATTTT.

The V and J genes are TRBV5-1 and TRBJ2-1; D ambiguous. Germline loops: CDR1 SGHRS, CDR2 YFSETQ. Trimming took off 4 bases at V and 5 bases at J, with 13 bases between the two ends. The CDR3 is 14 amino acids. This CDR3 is CASSTAYPNNEQFF. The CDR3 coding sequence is TGCGCCAGCAGCACCGCTTACCCTAACAATGAGCAGTTCTTC. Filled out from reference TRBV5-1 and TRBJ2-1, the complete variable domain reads KAGVTQTPRYLIKTRGQQVTLSCSPISGHRSVSWYQQTPGQGLQFLFEYFSETQRNKGNFPGRFSGRQFSNSRSEMNVSTLELGDSALYLCASSTAYPNNEQFFGPGTRLTVL.

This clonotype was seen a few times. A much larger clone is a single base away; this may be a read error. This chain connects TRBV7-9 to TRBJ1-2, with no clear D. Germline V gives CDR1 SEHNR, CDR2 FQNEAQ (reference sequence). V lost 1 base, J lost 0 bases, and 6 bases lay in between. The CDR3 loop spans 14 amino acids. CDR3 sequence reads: CASSLDSPNYGYTF. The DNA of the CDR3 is TGTGCCAGCAGCTTAGACAGTCCTAACTATGGCTACACCTTC. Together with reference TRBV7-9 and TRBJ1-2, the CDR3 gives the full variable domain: DTGVSQNPRHKITKRGQNVTFRCDPISEHNRLYWYRQTLGQGPEFLTYFQNEAQLEKSRLLSDRFSAERPKGSFSTLEIQRTEQGDSAMYLCASSLDSPNYGYTFGSGTRLTVV.

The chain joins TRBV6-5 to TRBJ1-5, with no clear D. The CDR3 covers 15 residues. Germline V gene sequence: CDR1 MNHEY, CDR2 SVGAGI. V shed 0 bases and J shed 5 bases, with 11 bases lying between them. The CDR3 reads CASSYSTRPDQPQHF. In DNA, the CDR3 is TGTGCCAGCAGTTACTCCACAAGACCTGATCAGCCCCAGCATTTT.

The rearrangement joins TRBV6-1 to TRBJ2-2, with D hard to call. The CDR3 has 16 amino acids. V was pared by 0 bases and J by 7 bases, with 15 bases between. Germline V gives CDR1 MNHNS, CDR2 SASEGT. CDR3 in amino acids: CASSEAQITRLGELFF. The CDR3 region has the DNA TGTGCCAGCAGTGAAGCGCAAATTACCCGTCTCGGGGAGCTGTTTTTT.

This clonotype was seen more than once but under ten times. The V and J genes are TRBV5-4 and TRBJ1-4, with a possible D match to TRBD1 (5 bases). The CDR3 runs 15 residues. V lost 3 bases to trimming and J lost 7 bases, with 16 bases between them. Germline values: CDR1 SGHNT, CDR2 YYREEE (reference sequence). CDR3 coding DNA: TGTGCCAGCAGCTACGGGGGAACGGGGTTTGAAAAACTGTTTTTT. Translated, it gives CASSYGGTGFEKLFF.

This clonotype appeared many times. The CDR3 reads CASSLAQDQPQHF. The CDR3 DNA is TGTGCCAGCAGCTTAGCACAGGATCAGCCCCAGCATTTT. This chain links TRBV7-2 with TRBJ1-5, with D tentatively TRBD1 (5 bases). Germline values: CDR1 SGHTA, CDR2 FQGNSA. The CDR3 is 13 residues long. Trimming shortened V by 0 bases and J by 5 bases, and 5 bases separated the two germline ends. The entire variable domain, with the rest obtained from reference TRBV7-2 and TRBJ1-5, is as follows: GAGVSQSPSNKVTEKGKDVELRCDPISGHTALYWYRQSLGQGLEFLIYFQGNSAPDKSGLPSDRFSAERTGGSVSTLTIQRTQQEDSAVYLCASSLAQDQPQHFGDGTRLSIL.